This TCR beta chain was sequenced for a study of cytotoxic CD8 clonotypes in ibrutinib-treated CLL. Study in general: Among responders, roughly 24 were partial and 2 complete; after median roughly 72 months, around 15 stayed remitted and roughly 12 progressed.

Findings and caveats of the study: Clonality went higher at ibrutinib response and then dropped back toward baseline at progression. At baseline, clonality was higher than in age-matched healthy donors and correlated with CD8+ counts. Under therapy, public clonotypes either contracted or stayed stable, and they were uncommon.

Method: immunoSEQ multiplex PCR; TCRdb's copy keeps in-frame clones and lacks some. The sample contains roughly 63,000 clones, roughly 50% of which appear only once. Regarding this clone: Its antigen is unidentified.

The receptor comes from a human donor with chronic lymphocytic leukemia. The sample in question was PBMCs, obtained after 12 months of ibrutinib treatment.

The CDR3 loop is CASSLEGWRNQPQHF. The CDR3 region has the DNA TGTGCCAGCAGCTTAGAGGGTTGGAGAAATCAGCCCCAGCATTTT. The chain links TRBV7-2 to TRBJ1-5; D is ambiguous. The germline gives CDR1 SGHTA, CDR2 FQGNSA. Trimming removed 1 base from V and 4 bases from J, with 11 bases in between. The CDR3 totals 15 residues.